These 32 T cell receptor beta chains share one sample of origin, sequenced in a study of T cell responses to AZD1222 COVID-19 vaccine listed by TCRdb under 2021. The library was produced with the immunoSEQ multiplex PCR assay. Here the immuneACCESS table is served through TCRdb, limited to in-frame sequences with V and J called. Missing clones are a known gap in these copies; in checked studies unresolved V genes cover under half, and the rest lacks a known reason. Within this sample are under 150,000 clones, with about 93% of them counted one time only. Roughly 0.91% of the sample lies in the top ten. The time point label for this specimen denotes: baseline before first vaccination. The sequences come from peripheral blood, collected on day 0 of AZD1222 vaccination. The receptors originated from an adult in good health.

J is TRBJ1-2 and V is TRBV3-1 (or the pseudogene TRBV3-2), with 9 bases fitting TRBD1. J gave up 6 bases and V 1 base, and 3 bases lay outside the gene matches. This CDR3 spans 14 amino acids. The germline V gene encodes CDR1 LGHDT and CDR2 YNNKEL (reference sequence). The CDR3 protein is CASSQAGTGNGYTF. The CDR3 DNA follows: TGTGCCAGCAGCCAAGCCGGGACAGGGAATGGCTACACCTTC.

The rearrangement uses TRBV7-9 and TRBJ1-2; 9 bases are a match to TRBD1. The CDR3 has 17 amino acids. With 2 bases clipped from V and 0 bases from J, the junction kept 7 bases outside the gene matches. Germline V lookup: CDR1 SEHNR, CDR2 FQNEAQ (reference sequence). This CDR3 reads CASSLLTGGYSNYGYTF. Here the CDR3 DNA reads TGTGCCAGCAGCTTACTGACAGGGGGGTACTCTAACTATGGCTACACCTTC.

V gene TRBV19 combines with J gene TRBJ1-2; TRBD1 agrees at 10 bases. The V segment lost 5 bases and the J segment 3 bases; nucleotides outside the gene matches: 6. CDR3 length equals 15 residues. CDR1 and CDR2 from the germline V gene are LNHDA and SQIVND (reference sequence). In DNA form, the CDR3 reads TGTGCCAGTAGTGAAGACAGGGGGCTATACTATGGCTACACCTTC. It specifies CASSEDRGLYYGYTF.

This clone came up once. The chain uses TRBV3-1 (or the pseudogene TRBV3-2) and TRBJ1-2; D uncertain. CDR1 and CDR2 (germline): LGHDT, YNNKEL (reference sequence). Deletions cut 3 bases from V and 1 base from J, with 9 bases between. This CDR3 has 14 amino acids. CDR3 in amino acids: CASSQSNINYGYTF. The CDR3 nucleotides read TGTGCCAGCAGCCAGAGTAACATTAACTATGGCTACACCTTC.

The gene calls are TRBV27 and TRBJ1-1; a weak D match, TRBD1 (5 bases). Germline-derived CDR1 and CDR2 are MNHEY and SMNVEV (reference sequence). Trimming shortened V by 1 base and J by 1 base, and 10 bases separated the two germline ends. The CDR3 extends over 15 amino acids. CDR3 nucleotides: TGTGCCAGCAGTTTATGGGGGTATAGGAACACTGAAGCTTTCTTT. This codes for CASSLWGYRNTEAFF.

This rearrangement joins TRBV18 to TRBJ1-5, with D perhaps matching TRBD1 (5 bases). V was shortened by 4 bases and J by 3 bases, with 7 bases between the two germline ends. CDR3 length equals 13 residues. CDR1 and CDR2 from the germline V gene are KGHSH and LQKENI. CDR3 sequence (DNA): TGTGCCAGCTCACAGGGGTCCAATCAGCCCCAGCATTTT. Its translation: CASSQGSNQPQHF.

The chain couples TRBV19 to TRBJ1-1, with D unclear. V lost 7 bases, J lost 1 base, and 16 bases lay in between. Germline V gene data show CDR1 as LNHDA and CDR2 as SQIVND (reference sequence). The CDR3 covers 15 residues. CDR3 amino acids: CASTFSEGWNTEAFF. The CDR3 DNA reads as TGTGCCAGTACATTTTCTGAGGGCTGGAACACTGAAGCTTTCTTT.

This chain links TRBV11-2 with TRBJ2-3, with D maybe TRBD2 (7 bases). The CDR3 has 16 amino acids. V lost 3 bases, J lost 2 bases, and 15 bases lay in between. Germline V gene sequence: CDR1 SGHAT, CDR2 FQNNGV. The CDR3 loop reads CASSFLGGGPTDTQYF. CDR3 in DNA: TGTGCCAGCAGCTTCCTGGGGGGGGGCCCCACAGATACGCAGTATTTT. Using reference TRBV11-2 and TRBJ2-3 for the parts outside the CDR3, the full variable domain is EAGVAQSPRYKIIEKRQSVAFWCNPISGHATLYWYQQILGQGPKLLIQFQNNGVVDDSQLPKDRFSAERLKGVDSTLKIQPAKLEDSAVYLCASSFLGGGPTDTQYFGPGTRLTVL.

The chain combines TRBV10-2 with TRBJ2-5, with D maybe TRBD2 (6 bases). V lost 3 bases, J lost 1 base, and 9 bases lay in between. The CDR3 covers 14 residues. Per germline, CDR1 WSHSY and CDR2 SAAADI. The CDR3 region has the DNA TGCGCCAGCAGTGATCGGCGGGGCCAAGAGACCCAGTACTTC. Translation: CASSDRRGQETQYF.

In nucleotides, the CDR3 is TGTGCCTGGAACAGGGTCCCTGGCTACACCTTC. Amino acids: CAWNRVPGYTF. V and J are TRBV30 and TRBJ1-2, with D possibly being TRBD1 (6 bases). CDR1 and CDR2 (germline): GTSNPN, SVGIG (reference sequence). The CDR3 loop spans 11 amino acids. Trimming took off 4 bases at V and 7 bases at J, with 10 bases between the two ends.

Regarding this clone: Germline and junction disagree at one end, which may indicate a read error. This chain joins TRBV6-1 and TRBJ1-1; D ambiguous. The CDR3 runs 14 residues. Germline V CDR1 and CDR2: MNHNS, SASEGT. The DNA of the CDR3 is TGTGCCAGCAGCGAAGACAACATGAACACTGAAGCTTTCTTT. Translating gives CASSEDNMNTEAFF.

CDR3 protein: CASSTRGTQGSHEQYF. The CDR3 nucleotides read TGTGCCAGTAGTACCCGAGGGACACAGGGGTCCCACGAGCAGTACTTC. The rearrangement uses TRBV19 and TRBJ2-7; TRBD1 matches 7 bases. Germline CDR1 is LNHDA and CDR2 is SQIVND (reference sequence). Trimming cost V 4 bases and J 5 bases; bases outside gene matches: 14. This CDR3 is built from 16 residues.

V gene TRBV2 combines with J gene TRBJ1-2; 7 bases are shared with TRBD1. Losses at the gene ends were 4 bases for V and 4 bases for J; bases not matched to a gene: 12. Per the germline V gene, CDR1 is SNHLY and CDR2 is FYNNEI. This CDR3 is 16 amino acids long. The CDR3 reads CASSGGTLNRGYGYTF. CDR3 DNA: TGTGCCAGCAGTGGGGGAACTCTAAACAGGGGCTATGGCTACACCTTC.

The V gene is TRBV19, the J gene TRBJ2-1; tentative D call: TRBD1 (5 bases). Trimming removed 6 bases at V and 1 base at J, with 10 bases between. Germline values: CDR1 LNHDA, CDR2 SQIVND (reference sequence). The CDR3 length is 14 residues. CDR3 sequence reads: CASRPGFSYNEQFF. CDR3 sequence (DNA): TGTGCCAGTAGACCAGGGTTTTCCTACAATGAGCAGTTCTTC. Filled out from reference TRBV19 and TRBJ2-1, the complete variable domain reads DGGITQSPKYLFRKEGQNVTLSCEQNLNHDAMYWYRQDPGQGLRLIYYSQIVNDFQKGDIAEGYSVSREKKESFPLTVTSAQKNPTAFYLCASRPGFSYNEQFFGPGTRLTVL.

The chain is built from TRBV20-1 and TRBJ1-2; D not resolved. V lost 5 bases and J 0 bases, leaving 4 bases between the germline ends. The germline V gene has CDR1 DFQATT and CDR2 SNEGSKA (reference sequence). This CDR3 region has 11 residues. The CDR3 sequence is CSAYTNYGYTF. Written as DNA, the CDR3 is TGCAGTGCTTACACTAACTATGGCTACACCTTC.

The CDR3 nucleotides read TGTGCCAGCAGCGGACAGGGACCCGTCACCTTC. This encodes CASSGQGPVTF. The chain combines TRBV9 with TRBJ1-2; 7 bases are a match to TRBD1. The V segment lost 3 bases and the J segment 13 bases; nucleotides outside the gene matches: 6. The CDR3 sequence is 11 residues long. CDR1 SGDLS and CDR2 YYNGEE come from the germline V gene.

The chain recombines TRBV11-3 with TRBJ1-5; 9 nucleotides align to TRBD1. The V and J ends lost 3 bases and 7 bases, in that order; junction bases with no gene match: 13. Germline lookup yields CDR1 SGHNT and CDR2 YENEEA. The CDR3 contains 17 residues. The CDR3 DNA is TGTGCCAGCAGCTTTAGAACAGGGGGCGCCGGGGGGCAGCCCCAGCATTTT. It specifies CASSFRTGGAGGQPQHF.

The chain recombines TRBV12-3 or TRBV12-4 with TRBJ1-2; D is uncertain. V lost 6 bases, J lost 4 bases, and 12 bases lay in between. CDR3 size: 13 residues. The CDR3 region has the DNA TGTGCCAGCAGACCAGGACTGACCTATGGCTACACCTTC. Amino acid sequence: CASRPGLTYGYTF.

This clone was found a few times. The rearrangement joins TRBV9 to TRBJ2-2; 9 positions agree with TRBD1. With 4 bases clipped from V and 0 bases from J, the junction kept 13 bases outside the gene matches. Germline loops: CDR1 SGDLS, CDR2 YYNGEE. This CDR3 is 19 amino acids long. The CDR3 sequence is CASSQIPDRGMANTGELFF. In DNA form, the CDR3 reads TGTGCCAGCAGCCAAATCCCGGACAGGGGCATGGCGAACACCGGGGAGCTGTTTTTT.

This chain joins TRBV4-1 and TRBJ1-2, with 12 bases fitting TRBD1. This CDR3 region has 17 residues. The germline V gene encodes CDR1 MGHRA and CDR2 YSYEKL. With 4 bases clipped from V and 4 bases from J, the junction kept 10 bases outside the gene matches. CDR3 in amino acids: CASSRAGTGGSAYGYTF. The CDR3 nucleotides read TGCGCCAGCAGCCGAGCTGGGACAGGGGGCTCTGCCTATGGCTACACCTTC.

The CDR3 region has the DNA TGTGCCAGCTCACCTTCCGCTCCCCCGAACACCGGGGAGCTGTTTTTT. Translating it yields CASSPSAPPNTGELFF. The genes are TRBV18 and TRBJ2-2, with unresolved D. The V end lost 3 bases, the J end lost 0 bases, and 11 bases lay between the germline ends. The CDR3 consists of 16 residues. Looked up from germline, CDR1 is KGHSH and CDR2 is LQKENI.

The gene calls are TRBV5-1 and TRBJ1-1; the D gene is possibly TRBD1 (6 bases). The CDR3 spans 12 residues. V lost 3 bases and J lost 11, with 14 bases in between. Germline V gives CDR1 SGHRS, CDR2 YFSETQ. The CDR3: CASSSWDTGAFF. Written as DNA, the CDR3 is TGCGCCAGCAGCTCATGGGACACTGGGGCTTTCTTT.

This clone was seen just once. CDR3 DNA sequence: TGTGCCAGCTCACCACCGGGAGCGGCCGGCATCAATCAGCCCCAGCATTTT. It codes for CASSPPGAAGINQPQHF. This chain joins TRBV18 and TRBJ1-5, with D hard to call. The CDR3 consists of 17 residues. Germline CDR1 reads KGHSH; CDR2 reads LQKENI. Trimming removed 0 bases at V and 3 bases at J, with 15 bases between.

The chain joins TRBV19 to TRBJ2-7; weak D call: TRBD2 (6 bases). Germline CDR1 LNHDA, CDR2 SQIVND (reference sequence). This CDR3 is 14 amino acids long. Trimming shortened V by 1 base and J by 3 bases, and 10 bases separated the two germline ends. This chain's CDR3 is CASSIAGEGYEQYF. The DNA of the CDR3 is TGTGCCAGTAGTATAGCGGGGGAAGGCTACGAGCAGTACTTC.

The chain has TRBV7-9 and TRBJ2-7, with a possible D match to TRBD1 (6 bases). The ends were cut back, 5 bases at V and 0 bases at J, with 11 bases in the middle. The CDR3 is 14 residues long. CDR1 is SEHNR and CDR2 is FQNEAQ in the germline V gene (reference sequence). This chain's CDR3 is CASSRRDNSYEQYF. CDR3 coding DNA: TGTGCCAGCAGCCGCCGGGACAACTCCTACGAGCAGTACTTC.

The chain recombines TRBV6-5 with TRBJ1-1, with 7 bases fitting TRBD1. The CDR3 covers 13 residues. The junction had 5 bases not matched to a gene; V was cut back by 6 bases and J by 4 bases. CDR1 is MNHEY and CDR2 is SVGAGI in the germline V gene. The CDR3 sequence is CASRDRVSTEAFF. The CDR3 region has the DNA TGTGCCAGCAGAGACAGGGTGTCCACTGAAGCTTTCTTT.

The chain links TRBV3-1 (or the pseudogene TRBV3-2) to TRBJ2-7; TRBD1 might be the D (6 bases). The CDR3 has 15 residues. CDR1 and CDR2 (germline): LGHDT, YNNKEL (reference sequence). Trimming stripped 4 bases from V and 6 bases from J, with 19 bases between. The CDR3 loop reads CASSPSPSQGSEQYF. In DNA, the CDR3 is TGTGCCAGCAGCCCCTCCCCCTCGCAGGGGAGCGAGCAGTACTTC.

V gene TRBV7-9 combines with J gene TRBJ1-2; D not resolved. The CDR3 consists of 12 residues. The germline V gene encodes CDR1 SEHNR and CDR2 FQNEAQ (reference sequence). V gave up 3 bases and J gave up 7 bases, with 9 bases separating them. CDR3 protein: CASSFAMGGYTF. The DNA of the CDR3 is TGTGCCAGCAGCTTTGCCATGGGTGGCTACACCTTC.

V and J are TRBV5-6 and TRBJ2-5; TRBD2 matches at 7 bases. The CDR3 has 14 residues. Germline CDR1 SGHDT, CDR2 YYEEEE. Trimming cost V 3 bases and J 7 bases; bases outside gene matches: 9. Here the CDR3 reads CASSSMTSSGTQYF. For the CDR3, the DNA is TGTGCCAGCAGCTCCATGACTAGCTCGGGGACCCAGTACTTC.

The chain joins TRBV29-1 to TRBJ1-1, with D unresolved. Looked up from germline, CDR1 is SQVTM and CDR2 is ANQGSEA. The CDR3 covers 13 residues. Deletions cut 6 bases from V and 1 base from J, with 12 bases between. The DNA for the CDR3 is TGCAGCGTCGCCGGGAGTTCGAACACTGAAGCTTTCTTT. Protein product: CSVAGSSNTEAFF. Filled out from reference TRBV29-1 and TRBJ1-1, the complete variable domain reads SAVISQKPSRDICQRGTSLTIQCQVDSQVTMMFWYRQQPGQSLTLIATANQGSEATYESGFVIDKFPISRPNLTFSTLTVSNMSPEDSSIYLCSVAGSSNTEAFFGQGTRLTVV.

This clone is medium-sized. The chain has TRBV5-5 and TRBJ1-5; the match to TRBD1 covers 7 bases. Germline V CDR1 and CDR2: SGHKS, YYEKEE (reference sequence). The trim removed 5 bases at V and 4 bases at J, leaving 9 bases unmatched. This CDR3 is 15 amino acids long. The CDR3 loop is CASSYARDSNQPQHF. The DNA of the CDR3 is TGTGCCAGCAGTTACGCTAGGGACAGTAATCAGCCCCAGCATTTT. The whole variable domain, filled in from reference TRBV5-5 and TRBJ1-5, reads DAGVTQSPTHLIKTRGQQVTLRCSPISGHKSVSWYQQVLGQGPQFIFQYYEKEERGRGNFPDRFSARQFPNYSSELNVNALLLGDSALYLCASSYARDSNQPQHFGDGTRLSIL.

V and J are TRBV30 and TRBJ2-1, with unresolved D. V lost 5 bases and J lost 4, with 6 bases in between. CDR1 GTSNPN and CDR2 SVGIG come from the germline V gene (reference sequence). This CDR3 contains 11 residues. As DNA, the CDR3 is TGTGCCTGGCTTAGTTACAATGAGCAGTTCTTC. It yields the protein CAWLSYNEQFF.